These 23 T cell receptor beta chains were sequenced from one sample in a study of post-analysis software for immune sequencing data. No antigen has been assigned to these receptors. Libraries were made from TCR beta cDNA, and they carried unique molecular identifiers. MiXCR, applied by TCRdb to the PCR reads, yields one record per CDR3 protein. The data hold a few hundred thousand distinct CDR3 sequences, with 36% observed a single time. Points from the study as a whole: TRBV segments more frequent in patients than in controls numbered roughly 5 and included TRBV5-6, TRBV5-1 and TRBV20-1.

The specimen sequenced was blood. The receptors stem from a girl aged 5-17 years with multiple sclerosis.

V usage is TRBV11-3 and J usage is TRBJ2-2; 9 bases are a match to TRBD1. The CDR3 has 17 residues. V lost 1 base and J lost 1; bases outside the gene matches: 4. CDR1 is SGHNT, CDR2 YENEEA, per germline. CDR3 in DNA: TGTGCCAGCAGCTTAGTATGGGGACAGGGGAACACCGGGGAGCTGTTTTTT. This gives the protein CASSLVWGQGNTGELFF.

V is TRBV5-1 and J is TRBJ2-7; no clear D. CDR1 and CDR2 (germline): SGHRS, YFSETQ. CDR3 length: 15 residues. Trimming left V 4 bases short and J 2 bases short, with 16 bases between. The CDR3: CASSALTAGPYEQYF. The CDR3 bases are TGCGCCAGCAGCGCCCTGACTGCAGGCCCCTACGAGCAGTACTTC.

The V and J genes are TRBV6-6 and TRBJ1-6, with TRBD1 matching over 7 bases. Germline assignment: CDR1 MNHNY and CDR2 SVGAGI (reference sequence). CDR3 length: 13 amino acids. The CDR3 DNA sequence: TGTGGAGGGGGCGCGTTTGAAAATTCACCCCTCCACTTT. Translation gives CGGGAFENSPLHF.

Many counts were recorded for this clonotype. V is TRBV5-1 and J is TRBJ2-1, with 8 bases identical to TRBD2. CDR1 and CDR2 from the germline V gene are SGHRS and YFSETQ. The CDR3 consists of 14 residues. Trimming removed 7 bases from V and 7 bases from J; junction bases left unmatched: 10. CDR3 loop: CASHAGGAGNEQFF. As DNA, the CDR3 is TGCGCCAGCCACGCCGGGGGGGCTGGGAATGAGCAGTTCTTC.

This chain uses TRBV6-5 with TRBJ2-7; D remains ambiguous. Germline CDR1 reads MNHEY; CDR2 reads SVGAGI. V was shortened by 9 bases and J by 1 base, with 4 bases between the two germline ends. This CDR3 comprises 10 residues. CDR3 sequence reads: CARGSYEQYF. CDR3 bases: TGTGCCAGGGGATCCTACGAGCAGTACTTC.

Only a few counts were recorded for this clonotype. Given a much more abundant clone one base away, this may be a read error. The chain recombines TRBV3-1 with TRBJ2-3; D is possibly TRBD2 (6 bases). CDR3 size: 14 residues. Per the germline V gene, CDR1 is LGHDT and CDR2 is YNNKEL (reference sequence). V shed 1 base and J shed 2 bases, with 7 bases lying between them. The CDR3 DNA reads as TGTGCCAGCAGCCAAGTGCGGGACACAGATACGCAGTATTTT. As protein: CASSQVRDTDTQYF.

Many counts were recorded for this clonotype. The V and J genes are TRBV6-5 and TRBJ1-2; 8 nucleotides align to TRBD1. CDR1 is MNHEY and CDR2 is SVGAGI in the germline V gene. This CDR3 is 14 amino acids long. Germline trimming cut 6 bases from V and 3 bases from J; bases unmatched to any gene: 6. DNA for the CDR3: TGTGCCAGCAGCCCCGGGACAGGCTACTATGGCTACACCTTC. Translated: CASSPGTGYYGYTF.

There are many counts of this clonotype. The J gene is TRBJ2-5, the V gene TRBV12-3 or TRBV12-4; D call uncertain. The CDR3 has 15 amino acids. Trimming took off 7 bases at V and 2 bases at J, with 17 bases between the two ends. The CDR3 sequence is CASKAAAGVQETQYF. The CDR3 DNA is TGTGCCAGCAAGGCTGCCGCAGGCGTTCAAGAGACCCAGTACTTC.

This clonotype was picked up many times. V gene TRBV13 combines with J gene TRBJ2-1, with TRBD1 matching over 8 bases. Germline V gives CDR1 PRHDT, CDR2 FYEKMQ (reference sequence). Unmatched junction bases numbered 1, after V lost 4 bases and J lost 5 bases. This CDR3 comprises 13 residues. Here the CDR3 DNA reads TGTGCCAGCAGCTCGGACAGGGACAATGAGCAGTTCTTC. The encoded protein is CASSSDRDNEQFF.

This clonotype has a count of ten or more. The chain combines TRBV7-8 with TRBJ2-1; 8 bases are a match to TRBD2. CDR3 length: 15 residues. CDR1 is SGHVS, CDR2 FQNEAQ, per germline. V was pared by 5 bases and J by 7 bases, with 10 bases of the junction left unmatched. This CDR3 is CASSRAGASSNEQFF. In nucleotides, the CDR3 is TGTGCCAGCAGCCGAGCGGGAGCTTCCTCTAATGAGCAGTTCTTC.

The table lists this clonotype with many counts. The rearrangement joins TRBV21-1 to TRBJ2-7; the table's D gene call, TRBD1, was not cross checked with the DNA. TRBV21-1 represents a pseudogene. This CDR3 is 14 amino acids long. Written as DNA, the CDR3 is TGTGCCAGCAGCAAGAACAGGGGCCGCTACGAGCAGTACTTC. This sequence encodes CASSKNRGRYEQYF.

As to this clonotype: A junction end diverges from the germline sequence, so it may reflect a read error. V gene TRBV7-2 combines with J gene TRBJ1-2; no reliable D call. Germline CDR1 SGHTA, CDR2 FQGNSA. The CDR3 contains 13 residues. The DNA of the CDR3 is TGTGCCAGCAGTTCCTTCCCCTACTATGGCTGCACCTTC. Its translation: CASSSFPYYGCTF.

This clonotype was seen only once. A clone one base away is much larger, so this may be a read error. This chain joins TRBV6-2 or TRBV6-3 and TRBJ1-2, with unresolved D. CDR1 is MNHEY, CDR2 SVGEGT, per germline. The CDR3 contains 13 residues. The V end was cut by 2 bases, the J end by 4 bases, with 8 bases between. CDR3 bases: TGTGCCAGCAGTTACCGGGAGGGCTATGGCTACACCTTC. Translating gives CASSYREGYGYTF.

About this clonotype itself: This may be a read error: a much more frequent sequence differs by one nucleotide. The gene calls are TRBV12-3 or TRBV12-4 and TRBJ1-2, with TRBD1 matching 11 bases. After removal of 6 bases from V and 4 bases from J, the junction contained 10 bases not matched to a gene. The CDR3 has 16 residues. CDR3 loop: CASSRGTGGEGYGYTF. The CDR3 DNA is TGTGCCAGCAGCCGAGGGACAGGGGGGGAGGGCTATGGCTACACCTTC.

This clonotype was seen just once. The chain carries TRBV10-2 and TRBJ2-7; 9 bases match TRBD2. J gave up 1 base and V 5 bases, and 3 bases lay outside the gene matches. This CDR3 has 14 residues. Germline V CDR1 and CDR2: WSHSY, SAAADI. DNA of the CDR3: TGCGCCAGCAGTAATAGCGGGAGATCCTACGAGCAGTACTTC. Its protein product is CASSNSGRSYEQYF.

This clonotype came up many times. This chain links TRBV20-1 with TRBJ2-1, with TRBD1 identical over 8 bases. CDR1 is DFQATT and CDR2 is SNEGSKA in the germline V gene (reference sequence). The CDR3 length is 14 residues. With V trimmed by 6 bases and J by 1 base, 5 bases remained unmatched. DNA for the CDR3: TGCAGTGCGCAGACAGGGGAATCCTACAATGAGCAGTTCTTC. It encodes CSAQTGESYNEQFF.

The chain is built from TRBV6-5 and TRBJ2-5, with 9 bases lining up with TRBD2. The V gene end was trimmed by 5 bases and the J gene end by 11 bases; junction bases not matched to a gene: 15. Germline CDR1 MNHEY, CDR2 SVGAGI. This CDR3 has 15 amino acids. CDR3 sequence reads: CASSTAGGTSNEQYF. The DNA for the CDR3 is TGTGCCAGCAGTACCGCGGGGGGGACCTCAAATGAGCAGTACTTC.

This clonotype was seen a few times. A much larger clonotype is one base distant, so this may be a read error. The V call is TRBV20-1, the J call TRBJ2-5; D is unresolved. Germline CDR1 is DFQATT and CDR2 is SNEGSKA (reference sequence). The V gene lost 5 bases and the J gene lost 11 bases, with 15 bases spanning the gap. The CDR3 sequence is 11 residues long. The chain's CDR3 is CSAESHNEQYF. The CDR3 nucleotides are TGCAGTGCTGAGTCCCACAATGAGCAGTACTTC.

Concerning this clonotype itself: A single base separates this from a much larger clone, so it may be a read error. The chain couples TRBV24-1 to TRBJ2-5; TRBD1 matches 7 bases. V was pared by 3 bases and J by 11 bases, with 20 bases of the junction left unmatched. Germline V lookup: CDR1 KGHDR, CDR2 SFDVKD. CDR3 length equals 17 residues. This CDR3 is CATSDPETGTSYNEQYF. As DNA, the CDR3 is TGTGCCACCAGTGATCCCGAGACAGGGACCTCCTACAATGAGCAGTACTTC.

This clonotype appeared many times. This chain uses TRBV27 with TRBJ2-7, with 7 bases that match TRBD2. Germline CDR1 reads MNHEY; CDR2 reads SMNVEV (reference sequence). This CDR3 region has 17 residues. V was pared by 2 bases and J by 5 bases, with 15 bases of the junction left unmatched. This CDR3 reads CASSLRSDAGEGDEQYF. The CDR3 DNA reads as TGTGCCAGCAGTTTAAGAAGCGACGCGGGAGAAGGGGACGAGCAGTACTTC.

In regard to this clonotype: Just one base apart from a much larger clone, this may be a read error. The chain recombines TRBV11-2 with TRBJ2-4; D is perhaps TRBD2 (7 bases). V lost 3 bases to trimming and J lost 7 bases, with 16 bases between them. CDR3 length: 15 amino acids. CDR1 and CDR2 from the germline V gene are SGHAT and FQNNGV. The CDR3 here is CASSLGGAGQNIQYF. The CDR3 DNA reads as TGTGCCAGCAGCTTGGGGGGGGCTGGCCAGAACATTCAGTACTTC.

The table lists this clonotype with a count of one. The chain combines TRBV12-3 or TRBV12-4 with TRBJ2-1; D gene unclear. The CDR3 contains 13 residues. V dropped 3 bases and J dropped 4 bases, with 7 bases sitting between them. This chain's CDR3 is CASSLNAYNEQFF. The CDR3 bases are TGTGCCAGCAGTTTGAATGCGTACAATGAGCAGTTCTTC.

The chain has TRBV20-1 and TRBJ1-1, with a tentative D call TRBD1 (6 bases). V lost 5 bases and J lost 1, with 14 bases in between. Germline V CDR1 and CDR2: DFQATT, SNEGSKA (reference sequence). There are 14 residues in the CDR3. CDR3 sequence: CSASIPDRNTEAFF. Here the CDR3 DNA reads TGCAGTGCTTCGATTCCGGACAGGAACACTGAAGCTTTCTTT.